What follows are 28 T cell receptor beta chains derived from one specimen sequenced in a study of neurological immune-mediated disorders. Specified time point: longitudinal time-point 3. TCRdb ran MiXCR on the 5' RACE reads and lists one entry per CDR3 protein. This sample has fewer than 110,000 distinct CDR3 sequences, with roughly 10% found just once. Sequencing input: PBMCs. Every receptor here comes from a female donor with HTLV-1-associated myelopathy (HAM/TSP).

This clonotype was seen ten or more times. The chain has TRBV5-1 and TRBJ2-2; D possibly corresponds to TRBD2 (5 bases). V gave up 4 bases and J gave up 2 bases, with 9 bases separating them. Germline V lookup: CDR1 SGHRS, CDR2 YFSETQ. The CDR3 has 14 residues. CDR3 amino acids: CASSTGSNTGELFF. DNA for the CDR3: TGCGCCAGCAGCACGGGATCTAACACCGGGGAGCTGTTTTTT.

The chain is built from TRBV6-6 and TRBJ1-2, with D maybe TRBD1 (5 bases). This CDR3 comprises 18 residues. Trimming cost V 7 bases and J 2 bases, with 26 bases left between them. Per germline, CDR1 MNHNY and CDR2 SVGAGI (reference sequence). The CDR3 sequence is CASIKAPGTQILNYGYTF. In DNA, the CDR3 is TGTGCCAGCATTAAGGCCCCCGGGACGCAAATCTTAAACTATGGCTACACCTTC.

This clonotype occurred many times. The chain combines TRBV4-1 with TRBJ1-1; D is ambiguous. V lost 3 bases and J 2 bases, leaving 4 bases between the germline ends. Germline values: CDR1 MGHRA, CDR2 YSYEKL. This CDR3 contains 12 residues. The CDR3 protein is CASSHLNTEAFF. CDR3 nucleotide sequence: TGCGCCAGCAGCCACCTAAACACTGAAGCTTTCTTT.

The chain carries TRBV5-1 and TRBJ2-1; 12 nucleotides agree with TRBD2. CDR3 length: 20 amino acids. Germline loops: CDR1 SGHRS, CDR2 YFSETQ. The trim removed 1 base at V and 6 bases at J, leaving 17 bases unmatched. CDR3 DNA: TGCGCCAGCAGCTTGTACGGGACAGGGGTACTAGCGGGGGGCCGCAATGAGCAGTTCTTC. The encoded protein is CASSLYGTGVLAGGRNEQFF. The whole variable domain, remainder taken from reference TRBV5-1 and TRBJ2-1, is KAGVTQTPRYLIKTRGQQVTLSCSPISGHRSVSWYQQTPGQGLQFLFEYFSETQRNKGNFPGRFSGRQFSNSRSEMNVSTLELGDSALYLCASSLYGTGVLAGGRNEQFFGPGTRLTVL.

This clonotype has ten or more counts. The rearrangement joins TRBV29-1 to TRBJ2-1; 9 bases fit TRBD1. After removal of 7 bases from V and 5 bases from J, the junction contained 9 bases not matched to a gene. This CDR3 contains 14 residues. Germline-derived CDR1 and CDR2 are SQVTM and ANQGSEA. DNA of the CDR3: TGCAGCGCAGAGGGACAGGGAGTCGACAATGAGCAGTTCTTC. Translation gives CSAEGQGVDNEQFF.

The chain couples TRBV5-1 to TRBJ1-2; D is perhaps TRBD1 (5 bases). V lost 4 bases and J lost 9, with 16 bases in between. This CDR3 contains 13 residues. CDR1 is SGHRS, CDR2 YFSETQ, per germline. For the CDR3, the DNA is TGCGCCAGCAGCCCGGCTCCAGGGCTACGCTACACCTTC. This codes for CASSPAPGLRYTF.

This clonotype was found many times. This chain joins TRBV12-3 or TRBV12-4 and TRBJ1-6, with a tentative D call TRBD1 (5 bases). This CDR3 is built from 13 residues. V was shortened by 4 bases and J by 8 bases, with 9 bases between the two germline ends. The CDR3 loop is CASSSRDYSPLHF. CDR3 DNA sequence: TGTGCCAGCAGTTCCAGGGACTATTCACCCCTCCACTTT.

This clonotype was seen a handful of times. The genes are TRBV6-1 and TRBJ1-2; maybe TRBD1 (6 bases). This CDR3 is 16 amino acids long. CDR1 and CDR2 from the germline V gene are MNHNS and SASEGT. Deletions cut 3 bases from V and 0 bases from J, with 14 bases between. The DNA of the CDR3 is TGTGCCAGCAGTGATGGGGGCTGGGGAGCTAACTATGGCTACACCTTC. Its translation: CASSDGGWGANYGYTF.

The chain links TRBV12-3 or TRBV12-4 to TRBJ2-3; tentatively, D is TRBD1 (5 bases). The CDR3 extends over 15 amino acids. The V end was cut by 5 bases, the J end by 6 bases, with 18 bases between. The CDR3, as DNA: TGTGCCAGCAGTCTCTTGACAGACTTTTGGGATACGCAGTATTTT. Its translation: CASSLLTDFWDTQYF.

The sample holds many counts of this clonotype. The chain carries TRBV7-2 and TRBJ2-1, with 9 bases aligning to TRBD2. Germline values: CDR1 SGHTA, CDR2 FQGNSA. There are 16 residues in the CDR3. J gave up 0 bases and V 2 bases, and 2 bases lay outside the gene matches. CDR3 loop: CASSLLRGGSYNEQFF. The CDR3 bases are TGTGCCAGCAGCTTATTGCGGGGGGGCTCCTACAATGAGCAGTTCTTC.

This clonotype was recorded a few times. The DNA of the CDR3 is TGTGCCAGCAGTTTTAACCGCGGGGCTATCTACAATGAGCAGTTCTTC. Translating gives CASSFNRGAIYNEQFF. The rearrangement joins TRBV12-3 or TRBV12-4 to TRBJ2-1; D is possibly TRBD2 (6 bases). Deletions cut 3 bases from V and 3 bases from J, with 15 bases between. CDR3 length: 16 amino acids.

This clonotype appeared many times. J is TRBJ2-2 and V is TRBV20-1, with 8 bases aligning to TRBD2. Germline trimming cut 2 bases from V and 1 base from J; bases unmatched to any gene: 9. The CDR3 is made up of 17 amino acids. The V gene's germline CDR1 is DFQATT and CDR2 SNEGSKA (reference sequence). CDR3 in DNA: TGCAGTGCTAGACTCGCCGGGCGGGGGGTGAACACCGGGGAGCTGTTTTTT. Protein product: CSARLAGRGVNTGELFF.

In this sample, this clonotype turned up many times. CDR3 residues: CATGLGLNTEAFF. CDR3 DNA: TGTGCCACGGGTTTGGGGTTGAACACTGAAGCTTTCTTT. The chain couples TRBV12-3 or TRBV12-4 to TRBJ1-1; D is unresolved. V was clipped by 10 bases and J by 0 bases, with 12 bases between them. This CDR3 has 13 residues.

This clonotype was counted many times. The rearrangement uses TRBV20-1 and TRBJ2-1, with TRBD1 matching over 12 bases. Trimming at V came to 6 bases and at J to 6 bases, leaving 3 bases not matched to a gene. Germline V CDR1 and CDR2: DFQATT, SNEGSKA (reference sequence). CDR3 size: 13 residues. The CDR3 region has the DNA TGCAGTGCGGGACAGGGGGCGCCCAATGAGCAGTTCTTC. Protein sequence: CSAGQGAPNEQFF.

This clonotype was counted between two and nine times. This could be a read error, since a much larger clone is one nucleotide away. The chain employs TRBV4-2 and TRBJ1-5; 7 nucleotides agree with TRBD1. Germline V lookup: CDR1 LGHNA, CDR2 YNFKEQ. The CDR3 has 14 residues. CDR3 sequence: CVSSQRGLNQPQHF. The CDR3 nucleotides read TGTGTCAGCAGCCAAAGGGGGCTAAATCAGCCCCAGCATTTT.

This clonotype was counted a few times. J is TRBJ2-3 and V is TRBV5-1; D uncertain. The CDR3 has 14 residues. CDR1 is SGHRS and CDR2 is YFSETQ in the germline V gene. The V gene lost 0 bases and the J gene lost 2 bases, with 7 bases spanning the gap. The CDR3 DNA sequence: TGCGCCAGCAGCTTGGGTCGCTACACAGATACGCAGTATTTT. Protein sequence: CASSLGRYTDTQYF.

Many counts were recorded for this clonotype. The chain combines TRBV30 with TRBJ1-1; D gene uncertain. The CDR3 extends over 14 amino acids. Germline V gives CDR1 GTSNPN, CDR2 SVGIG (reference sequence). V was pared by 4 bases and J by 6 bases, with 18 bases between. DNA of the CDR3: TGTGCCTGGACTCCGGGAAATAGAGTTGCTGAAGCTTTCTTT. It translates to CAWTPGNRVAEAFF.

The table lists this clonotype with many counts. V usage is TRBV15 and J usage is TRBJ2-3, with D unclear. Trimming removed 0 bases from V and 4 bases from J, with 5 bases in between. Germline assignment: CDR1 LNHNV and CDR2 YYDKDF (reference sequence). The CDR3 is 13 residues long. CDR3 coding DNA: TGTGCCACCAGCAGAGATCCGGCAGATACGCAGTATTTT. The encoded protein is CATSRDPADTQYF.

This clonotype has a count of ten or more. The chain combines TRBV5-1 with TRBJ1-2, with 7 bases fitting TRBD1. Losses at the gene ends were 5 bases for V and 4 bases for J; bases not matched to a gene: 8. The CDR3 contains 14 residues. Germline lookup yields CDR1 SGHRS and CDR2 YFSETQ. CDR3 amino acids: CASRPRWDSYGYTF. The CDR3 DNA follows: TGCGCCAGCAGACCACGCTGGGACAGCTATGGCTACACCTTC.

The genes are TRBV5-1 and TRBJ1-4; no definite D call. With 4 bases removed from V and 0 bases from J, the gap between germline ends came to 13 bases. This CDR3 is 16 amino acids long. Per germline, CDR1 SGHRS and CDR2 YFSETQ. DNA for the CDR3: TGCGCCAGCAGCAAATTACCAAACTCAACTAATGAAAAACTGTTTTTT. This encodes CASSKLPNSTNEKLFF.

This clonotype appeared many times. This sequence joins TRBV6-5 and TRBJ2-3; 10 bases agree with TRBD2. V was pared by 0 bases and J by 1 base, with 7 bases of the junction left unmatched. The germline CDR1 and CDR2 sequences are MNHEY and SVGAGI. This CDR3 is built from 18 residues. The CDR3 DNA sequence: TGTGCCAGCAGTTACTCGTCGCTAGCGGGGGTAGGCACAGATACGCAGTATTTT. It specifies CASSYSSLAGVGTDTQYF.

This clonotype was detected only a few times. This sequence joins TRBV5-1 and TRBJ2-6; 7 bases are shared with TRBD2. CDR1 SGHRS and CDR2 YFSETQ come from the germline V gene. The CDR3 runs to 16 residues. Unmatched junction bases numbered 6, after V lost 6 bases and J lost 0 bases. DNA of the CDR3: TGCGCCAGCACCCACGGGACTACCTCTGGGGCCAACGTCCTGACTTTC. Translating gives CASTHGTTSGANVLTF.

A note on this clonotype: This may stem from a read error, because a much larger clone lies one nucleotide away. CDR3 in DNA: TGCGCCAGCAGCCCCGCCGGGACTAGCGGGGGGACGTCCTACAATGAGCAGTTCTTC. Translating it yields CASSPAGTSGGTSYNEQFF. The chain recombines TRBV5-1 with TRBJ2-1; 15 positions agree with TRBD2. Unmatched junction bases numbered 9, after V lost 4 bases and J lost 1 base. The CDR3 is made up of 19 amino acids. Germline V gene sequence: CDR1 SGHRS, CDR2 YFSETQ.

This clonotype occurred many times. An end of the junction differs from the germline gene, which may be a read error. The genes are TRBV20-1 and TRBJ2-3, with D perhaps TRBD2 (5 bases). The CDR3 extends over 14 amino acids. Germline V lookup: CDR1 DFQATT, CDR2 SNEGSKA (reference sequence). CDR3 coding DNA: TGCAGTGCTCGAGAGGGTAGCAGGACAGATACGCAGTATTTT. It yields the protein CSAREGSRTDTQYF.

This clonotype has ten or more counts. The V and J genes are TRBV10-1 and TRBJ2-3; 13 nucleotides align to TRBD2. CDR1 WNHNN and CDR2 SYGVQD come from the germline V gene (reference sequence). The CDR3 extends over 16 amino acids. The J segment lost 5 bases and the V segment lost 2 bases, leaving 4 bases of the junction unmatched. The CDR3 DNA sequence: TGCGCCAGCAGTGAGACTAGCGGGGGGGAGGTAGATACGCAGTATTTT. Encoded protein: CASSETSGGEVDTQYF.

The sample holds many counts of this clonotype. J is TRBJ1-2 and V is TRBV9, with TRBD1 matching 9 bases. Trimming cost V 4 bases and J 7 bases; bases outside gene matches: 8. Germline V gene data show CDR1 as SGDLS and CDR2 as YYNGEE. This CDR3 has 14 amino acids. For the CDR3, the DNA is TGTGCCAGCAGCCCACAGGGGGCAAAGGTTGGCTACACCTTC. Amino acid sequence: CASSPQGAKVGYTF.

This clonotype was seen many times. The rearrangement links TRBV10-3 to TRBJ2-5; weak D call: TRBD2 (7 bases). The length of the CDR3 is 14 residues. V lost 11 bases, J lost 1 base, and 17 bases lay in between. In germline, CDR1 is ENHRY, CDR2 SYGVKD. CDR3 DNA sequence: TGTGCCTCCACGGTGGGGGGGCCCCAAGAGACCCAGTACTTC. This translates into CASTVGGPQETQYF.

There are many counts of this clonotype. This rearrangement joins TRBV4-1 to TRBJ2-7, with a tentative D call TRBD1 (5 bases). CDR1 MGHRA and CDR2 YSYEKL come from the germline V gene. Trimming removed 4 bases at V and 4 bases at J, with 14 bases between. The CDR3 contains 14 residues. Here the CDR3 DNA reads TGCGCCAGCAGCCCTCGAGCCCAGGGTTACGAGCAGTACTTC. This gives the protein CASSPRAQGYEQYF.